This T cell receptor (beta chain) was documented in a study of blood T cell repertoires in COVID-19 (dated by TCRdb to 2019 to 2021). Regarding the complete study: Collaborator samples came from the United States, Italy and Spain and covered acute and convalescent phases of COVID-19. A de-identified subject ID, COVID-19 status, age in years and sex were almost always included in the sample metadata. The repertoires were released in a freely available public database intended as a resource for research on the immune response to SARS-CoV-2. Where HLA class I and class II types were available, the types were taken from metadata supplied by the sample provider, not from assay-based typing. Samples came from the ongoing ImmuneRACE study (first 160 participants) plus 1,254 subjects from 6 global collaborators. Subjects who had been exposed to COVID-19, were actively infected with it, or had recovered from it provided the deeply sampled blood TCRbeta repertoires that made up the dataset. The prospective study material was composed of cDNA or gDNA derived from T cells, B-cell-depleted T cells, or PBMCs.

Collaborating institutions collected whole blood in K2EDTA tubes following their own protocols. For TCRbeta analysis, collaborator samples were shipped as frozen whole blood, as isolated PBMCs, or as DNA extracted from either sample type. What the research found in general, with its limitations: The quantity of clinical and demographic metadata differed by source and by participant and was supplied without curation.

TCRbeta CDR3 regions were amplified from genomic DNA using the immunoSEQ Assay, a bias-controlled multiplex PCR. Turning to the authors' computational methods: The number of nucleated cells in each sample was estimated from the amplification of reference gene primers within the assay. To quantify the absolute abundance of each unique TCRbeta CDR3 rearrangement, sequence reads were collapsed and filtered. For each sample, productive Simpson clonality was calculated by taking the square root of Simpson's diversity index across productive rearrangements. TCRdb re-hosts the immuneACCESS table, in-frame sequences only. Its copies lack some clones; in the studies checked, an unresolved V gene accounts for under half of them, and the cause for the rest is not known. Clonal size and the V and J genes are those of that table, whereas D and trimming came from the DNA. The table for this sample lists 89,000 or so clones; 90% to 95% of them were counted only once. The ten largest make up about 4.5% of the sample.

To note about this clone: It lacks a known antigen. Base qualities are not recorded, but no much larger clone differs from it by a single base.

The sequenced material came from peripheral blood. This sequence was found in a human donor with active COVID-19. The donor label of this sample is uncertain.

The nucleotide sequence is given as TGTGCCAGCAGCCAAGGACAGGGGGATTTCACTGAAGCTTTCTTT. The translation is CASSQGQGDFTEAFF. The rearrangement joined TRBV14 to TRBJ1-1; a stretch of 9 junction bases matches TRBD1. The junction shows trimming of 1 base on V and 4 bases on J, and the gene matches do not reach 4 bases of it. Including the terminal cysteine and phenylalanine, the CDR3 comprises 15 residues. Only the CDR3 DNA stays, 45 bases, in frame from base 1. Taken from the germline V gene, the CDR1 and CDR2 loops are SGHDN and FVKESK.